What follows describes a single TCR beta chain. The target antigen is unknown. Using its own MiXCR run on the reads, TCRdb lists one record per CDR3 protein. The sample holds about 700,000 distinct CDR3 sequences, roughly 33% seen once. From germline, CDR1 is MGHDK and CDR2 SYGVNS. Trimming took off 4 bases at V and 4 bases at J, with 14 bases between the two ends. The CDR3 is made up of 14 amino acids. The data stem from a study of T cell repertoires in cytomegalovirus infection. Whole-study context: Well-studied HLA-B-restricted CMV epitopes were used in the study alongside recently identified HLA-C-restricted ones. Findings of the study overall: Predominance within the ex vivo response was attributable to HLA-C-restricted CMV-specific TCR beta clonotypes. Individuals carrying CMV plus the relevant HLA were identified by cumulative frequency of public TCR beta families.

The receptor's source is a human donor in good health (CMV status not recorded). Some clones in this sample may be carry-over from other donors' samples. The material was cultured PBMCs, obtained from culture after CMV antigen stimulation. The chain links TRBV25-1 to TRBJ2-7; TRBD1 is a possible D gene (6 bases). CDR3 amino acids: CASSGETGKYEQYF. As DNA, the CDR3 is TGTGCCAGCAGTGGTGAGACAGGAAAGTACGAGCAGTACTTC.